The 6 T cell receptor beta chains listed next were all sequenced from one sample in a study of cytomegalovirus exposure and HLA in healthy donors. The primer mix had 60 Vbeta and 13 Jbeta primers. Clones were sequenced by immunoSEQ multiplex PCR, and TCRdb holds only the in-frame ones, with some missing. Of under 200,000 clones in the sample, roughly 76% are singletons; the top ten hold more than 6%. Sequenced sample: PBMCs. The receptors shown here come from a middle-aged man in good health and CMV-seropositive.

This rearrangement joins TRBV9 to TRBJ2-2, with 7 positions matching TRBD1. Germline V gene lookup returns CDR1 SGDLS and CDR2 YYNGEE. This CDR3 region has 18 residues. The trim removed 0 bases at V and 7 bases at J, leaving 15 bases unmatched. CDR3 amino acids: CASSVDAGGALLGGELFF. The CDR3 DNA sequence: TGTGCCAGCAGCGTAGATGCAGGGGGAGCGCTTTTGGGCGGGGAGCTGTTTTTT.

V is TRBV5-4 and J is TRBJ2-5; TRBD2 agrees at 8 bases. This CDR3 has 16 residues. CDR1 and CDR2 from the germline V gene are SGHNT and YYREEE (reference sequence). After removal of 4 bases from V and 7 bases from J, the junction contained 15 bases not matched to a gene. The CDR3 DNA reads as TGTGCCAGCAGCCCTCAGGTCGGGGGGGGAGAAGGGACCCAGTACTTC. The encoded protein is CASSPQVGGGEGTQYF.

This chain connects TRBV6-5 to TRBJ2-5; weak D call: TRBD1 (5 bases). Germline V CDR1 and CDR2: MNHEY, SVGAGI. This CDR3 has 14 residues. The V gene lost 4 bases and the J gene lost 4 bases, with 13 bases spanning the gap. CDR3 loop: CASSFAVGRETQYF. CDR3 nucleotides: TGTGCCAGCAGTTTCGCAGTGGGGCGAGAGACCCAGTACTTC.

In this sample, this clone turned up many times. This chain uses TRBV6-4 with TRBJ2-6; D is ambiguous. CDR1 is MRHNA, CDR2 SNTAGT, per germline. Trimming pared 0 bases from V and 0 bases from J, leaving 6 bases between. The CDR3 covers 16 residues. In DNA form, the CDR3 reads TGTGCCAGCAGTGACTCGACAAACTCTGGGGCCAACGTCCTGACTTTC. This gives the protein CASSDSTNSGANVLTF.

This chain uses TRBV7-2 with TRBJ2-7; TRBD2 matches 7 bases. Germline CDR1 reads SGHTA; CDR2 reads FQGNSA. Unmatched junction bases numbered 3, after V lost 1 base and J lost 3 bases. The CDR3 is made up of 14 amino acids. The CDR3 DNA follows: TGTGCCAGCAGCTTAGACCGGGGGGTCTACGAGCAGTACTTC. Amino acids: CASSLDRGVYEQYF.

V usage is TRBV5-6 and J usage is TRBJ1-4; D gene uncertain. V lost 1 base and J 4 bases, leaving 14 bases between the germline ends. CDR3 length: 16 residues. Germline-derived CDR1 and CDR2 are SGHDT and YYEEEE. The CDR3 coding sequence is TGTGCCAGCAGCTTGATTACCGGGGTGAATAATGAAAAACTGTTTTTT. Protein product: CASSLITGVNNEKLFF.